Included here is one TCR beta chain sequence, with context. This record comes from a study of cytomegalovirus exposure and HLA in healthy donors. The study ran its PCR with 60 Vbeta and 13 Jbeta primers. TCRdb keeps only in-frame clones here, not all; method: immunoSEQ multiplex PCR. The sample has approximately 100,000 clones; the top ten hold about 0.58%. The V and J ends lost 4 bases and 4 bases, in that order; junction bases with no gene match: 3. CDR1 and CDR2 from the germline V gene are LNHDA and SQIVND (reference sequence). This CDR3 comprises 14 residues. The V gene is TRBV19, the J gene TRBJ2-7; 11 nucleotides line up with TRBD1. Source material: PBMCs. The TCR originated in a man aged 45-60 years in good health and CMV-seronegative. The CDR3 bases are TGTGCCAGTAGTAACCGGGACAGGGGGTACGAGCAGTACTTC. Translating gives CASSNRDRGYEQYF.